This entry features one TCR beta chain sequence. This sample was included in a study of regulatory T cells in long-lasting Graves disease. Regarding time point: persistent/refractory GD, antithyroid drugs over 5 years with positive TRAb. There was RNA extracted from PBMCs, and the TCR library was made from it. With 0 bases removed from V and 0 bases from J, the gap between germline ends came to 7 bases. Germline V CDR1 and CDR2: SGDLS, YYNGEE. The CDR3 runs 16 residues. Through Arm-PCR of CDR3 regions and iRepertoire HTBI primers, TCR beta libraries were built. Each CDR3 protein gets one entry after TCRdb re-called the multiplex PCR reads with MiXCR. Of 300,000 or so distinct CDR3 sequences in the sample, around 20% were seen once.

This sequence originates from a female donor with Graves disease. The V call is TRBV9, the J call TRBJ1-6; D gene uncertain. The material was peripheral blood mononuclear cells (PBMCs), obtained when the disease was refractory, from a patient treated with antithyroid drugs. CDR3 region: CASSVEESSYNSPLHF. As DNA, the CDR3 is TGTGCCAGCAGCGTAGAGGAGAGCTCCTATAATTCACCCCTCCACTTT. Drawing the rest from reference TRBV9 and TRBJ1-6, the complete variable domain is DSGVTQTPKHLITATGQRVTLRCSPRSGDLSVYWYQQSLDQGLQFLIQYYNGEERAKGNILERFSAQQFPDLHSELNLSSLELGDSALYFCASSVEESSYNSPLHFGNGTRLTVT.